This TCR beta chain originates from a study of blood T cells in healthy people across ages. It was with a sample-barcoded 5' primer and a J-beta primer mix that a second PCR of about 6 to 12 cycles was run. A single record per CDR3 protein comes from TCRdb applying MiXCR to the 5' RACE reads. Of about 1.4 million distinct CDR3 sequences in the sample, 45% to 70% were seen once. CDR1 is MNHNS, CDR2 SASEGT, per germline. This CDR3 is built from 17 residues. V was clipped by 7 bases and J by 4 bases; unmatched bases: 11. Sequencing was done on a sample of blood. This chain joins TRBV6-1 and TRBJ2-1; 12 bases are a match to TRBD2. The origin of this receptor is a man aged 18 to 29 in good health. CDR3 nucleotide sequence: TGTGCCAGCACCAAACTAGCGGGAGGACGTTTATACAATGAGCAGTTCTTC. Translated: CASTKLAGGRLYNEQFF.